This T cell receptor beta chain originates from a study of graft-versus-host responses after intestinal transplantation. Turning to the study itself: Anti-thymocyte globulin was used for induction in all recipients, who then took tacrolimus and steroids for two to four years. Study conclusions and caveats: Peak circulating GvH clone levels tracked with early post-transplant HvG declines. GvH clones were identified in recipient marrow, with some first appearing in ileum or blood.

Notes on this clone: Its antigen is not identified.

Method: immunoSEQ multiplex PCR; TCRdb's copy keeps in-frame clones and lacks some. In the table there are 7,500 to 9,000 clones, approximately 93% of which are singletons. This CDR3 has 16 amino acids. Germline loops: CDR1 MGHRA, CDR2 YSYEKL. J lost 7 bases, V lost 0 bases, and 7 bases had no gene match. The receptor was derived from a human patient who received an intestinal transplant, so some T cells may come from the graft donor. The input for sequencing was PBMCs, taken 11 days after intestinal transplantation. The chain couples TRBV4-1 to TRBJ1-2; 11 nucleotides match TRBD1. The CDR3 DNA reads as TGCGCCAGCAGCCAAGATCTGGGACAGGGGGTTTTTGGCTACACCTTC. Translated: CASSQDLGQGVFGYTF.